The present entry profiles one T cell receptor (beta chain) with its context. Some clones are missing from TCRdb's copy, which holds only in-frame ones; the method was immunoSEQ multiplex PCR. This table holds 37,000 or so clones, about 89% found once. These data belong to a study of T cell changes during pregnancy in multiple sclerosis. Germline CDR1 reads SGHVS; CDR2 reads FQNEAQ. CDR3 length: 18 residues. The V segment lost 2 bases and the J segment 0 bases; nucleotides outside the gene matches: 8. Sequencing was performed on CD4+ T cells from peripheral blood mononuclear cells, taken in the first trimester of pregnancy. The clonotype originates from a female donor with multiple sclerosis, enrolled in a pregnancy study. The chain carries TRBV7-8 and TRBJ1-3; TRBD1 agrees at 9 bases. The CDR3 reads CASSLHDRGRSSGNTIYF. The CDR3 DNA reads as TGTGCCAGCAGCTTACATGACAGGGGGAGAAGCTCTGGAAACACCATATATTTT.